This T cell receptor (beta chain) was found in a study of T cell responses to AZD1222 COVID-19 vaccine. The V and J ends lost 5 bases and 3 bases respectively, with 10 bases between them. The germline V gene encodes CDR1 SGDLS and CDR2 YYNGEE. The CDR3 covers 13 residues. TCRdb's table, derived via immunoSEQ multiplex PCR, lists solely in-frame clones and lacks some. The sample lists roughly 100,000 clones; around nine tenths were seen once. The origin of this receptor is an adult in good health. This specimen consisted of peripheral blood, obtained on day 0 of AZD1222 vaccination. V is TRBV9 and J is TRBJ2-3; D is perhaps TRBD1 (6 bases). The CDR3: CASSTTGTDTQYF. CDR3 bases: TGTGCCAGCAGTACAACAGGGACAGATACGCAGTATTTT.